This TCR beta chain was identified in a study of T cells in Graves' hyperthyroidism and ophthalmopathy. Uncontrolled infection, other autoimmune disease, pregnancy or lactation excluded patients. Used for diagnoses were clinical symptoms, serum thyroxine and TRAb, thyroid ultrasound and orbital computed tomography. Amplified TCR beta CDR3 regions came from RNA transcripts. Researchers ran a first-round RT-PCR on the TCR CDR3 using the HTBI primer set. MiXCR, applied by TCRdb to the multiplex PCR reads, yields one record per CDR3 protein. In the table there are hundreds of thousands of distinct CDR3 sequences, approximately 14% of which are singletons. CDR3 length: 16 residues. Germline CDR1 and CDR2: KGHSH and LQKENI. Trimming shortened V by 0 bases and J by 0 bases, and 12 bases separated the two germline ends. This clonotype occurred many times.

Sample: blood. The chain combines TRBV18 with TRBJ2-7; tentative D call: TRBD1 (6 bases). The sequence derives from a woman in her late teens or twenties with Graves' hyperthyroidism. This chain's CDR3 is CASSPPPGHTSYEQYF. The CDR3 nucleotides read TGTGCCAGCTCACCACCCCCGGGACATACCTCCTACGAGCAGTACTTC.